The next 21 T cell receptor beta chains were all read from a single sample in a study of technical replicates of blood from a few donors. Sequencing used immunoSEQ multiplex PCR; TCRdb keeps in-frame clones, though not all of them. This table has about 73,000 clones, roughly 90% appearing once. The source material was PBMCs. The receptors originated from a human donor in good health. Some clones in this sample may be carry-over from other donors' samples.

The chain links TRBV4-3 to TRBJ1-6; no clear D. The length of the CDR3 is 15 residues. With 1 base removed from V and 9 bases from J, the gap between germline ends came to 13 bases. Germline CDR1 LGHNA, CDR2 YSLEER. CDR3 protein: CASSQVASGSSPLHF. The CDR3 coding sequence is TGCGCCAGCAGCCAAGTGGCAAGCGGGTCTTCACCCCTCCACTTT.

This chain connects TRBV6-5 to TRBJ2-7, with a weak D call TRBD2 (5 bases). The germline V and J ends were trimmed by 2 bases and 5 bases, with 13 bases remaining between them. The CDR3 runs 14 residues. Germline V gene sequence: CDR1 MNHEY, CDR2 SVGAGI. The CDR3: CASSYGLPGDEQYF. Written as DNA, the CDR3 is TGTGCCAGCAGTTACGGACTCCCAGGCGACGAGCAGTACTTC.

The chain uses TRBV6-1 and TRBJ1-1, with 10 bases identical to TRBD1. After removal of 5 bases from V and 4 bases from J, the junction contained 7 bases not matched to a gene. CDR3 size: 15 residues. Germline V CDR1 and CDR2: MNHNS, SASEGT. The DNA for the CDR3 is TGTGCCAGCAGTCCCGACAGGGGGCGCTTCACTGAAGCTTTCTTT. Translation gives CASSPDRGRFTEAFF.

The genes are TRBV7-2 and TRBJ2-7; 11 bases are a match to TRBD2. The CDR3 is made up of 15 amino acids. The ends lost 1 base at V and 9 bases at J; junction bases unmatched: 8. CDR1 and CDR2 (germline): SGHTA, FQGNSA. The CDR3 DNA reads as TGTGCCAGCAGCTTAGGACTAGCGGGGCCAAAGGTGCAGTACTTC. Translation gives CASSLGLAGPKVQYF.

Here the CDR3 DNA reads TGTGCCAGTAGTATAGATCCGGGACAGAGCAATCAGCCCCAGCATTTT. This gives the protein CASSIDPGQSNQPQHF. The chain is built from TRBV19 and TRBJ1-5; 7 bases map to TRBD1. V lost 0 bases, J lost 1 base, and 3 bases stayed unmatched. CDR3 length: 16 residues. Germline CDR1 LNHDA, CDR2 SQIVND (reference sequence).

The chain's CDR3 is CASSPAVAGVYNEQFF. The CDR3 coding sequence is TGCGCCAGCAGCCCGGCGGTAGCGGGAGTCTACAATGAGCAGTTCTTC. The rearrangement joins TRBV5-1 to TRBJ2-7, with 9 bases that match TRBD2. The closer fit of TRBJ2-1 to the DNA end suggests the J call may be wrong. Germline assignment: CDR1 SGHRS and CDR2 YFSETQ. CDR3 size: 16 residues.

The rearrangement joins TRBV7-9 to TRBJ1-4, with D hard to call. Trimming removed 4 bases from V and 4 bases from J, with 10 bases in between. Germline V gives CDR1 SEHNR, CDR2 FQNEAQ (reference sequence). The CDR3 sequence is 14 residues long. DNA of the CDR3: TGTGCCAGCAGCTCCTATCAGCGTAATGAAAAACTGTTTTTT. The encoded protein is CASSSYQRNEKLFF.

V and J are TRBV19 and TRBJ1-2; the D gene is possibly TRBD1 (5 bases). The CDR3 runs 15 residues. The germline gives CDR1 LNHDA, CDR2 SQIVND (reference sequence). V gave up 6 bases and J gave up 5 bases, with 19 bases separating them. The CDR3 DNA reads TGTGCCAGTAGCAAAACGATACAGGAGGGGTATGGCTACACCTTC. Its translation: CASSKTIQEGYGYTF.

Here the CDR3 reads CASSQERTGKLNGYTF. As DNA, the CDR3 is TGCGCCAGCAGCCAAGAAAGGACAGGGAAATTGAATGGCTACACCTTC. J is TRBJ1-2 and V is TRBV4-3; TRBD1 agrees at 8 bases. J was trimmed by 6 bases and V by 0 bases; bases with no gene match: 9. The CDR3 consists of 16 residues. Germline V CDR1 and CDR2: LGHNA, YSLEER.

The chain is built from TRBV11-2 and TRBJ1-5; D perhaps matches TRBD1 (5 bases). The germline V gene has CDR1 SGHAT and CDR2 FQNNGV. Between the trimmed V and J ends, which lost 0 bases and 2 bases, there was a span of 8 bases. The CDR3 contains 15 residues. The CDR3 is CASSLDRGGNQPQHF. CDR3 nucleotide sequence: TGTGCCAGCAGCTTAGATAGGGGTGGCAATCAGCCCCAGCATTTT.

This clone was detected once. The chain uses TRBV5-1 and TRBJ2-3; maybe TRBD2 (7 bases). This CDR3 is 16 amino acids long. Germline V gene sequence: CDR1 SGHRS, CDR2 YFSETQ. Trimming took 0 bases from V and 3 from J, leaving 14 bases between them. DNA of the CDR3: TGCGCCAGCAGCTTGGATGACGGGGGGCGGACAGATACGCAGTATTTT. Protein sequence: CASSLDDGGRTDTQYF.

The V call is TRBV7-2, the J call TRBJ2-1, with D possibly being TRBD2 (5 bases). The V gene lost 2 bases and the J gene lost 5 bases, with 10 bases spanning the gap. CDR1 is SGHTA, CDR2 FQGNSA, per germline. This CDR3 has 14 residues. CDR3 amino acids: CASSLMAGNNEQFF. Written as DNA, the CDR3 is TGTGCCAGCAGCTTAATGGCCGGGAACAATGAGCAGTTCTTC.

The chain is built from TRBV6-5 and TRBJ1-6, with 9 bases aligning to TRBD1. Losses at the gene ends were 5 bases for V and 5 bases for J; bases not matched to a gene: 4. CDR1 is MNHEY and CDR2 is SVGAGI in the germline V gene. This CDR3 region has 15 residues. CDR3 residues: CASSTGTGNNSPLHF. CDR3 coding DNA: TGTGCCAGCAGTACCGGGACAGGGAATAATTCACCCCTCCACTTT.

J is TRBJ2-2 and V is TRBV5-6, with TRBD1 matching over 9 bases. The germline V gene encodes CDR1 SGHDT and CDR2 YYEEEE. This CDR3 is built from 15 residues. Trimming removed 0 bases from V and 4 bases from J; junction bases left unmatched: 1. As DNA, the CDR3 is TGTGCCAGCAGCTTGGGGACAGGGGTCACCGGGGAGCTGTTTTTT. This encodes CASSLGTGVTGELFF.

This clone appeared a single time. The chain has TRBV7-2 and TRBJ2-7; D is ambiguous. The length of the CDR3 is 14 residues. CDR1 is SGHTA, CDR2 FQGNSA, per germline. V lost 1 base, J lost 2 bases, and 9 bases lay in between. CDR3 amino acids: CASSLDTVPYEQYF. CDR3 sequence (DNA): TGTGCCAGCAGCTTAGATACGGTTCCCTACGAGCAGTACTTC. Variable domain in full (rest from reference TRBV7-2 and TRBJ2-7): GAGVSQSPSNKVTEKGKDVELRCDPISGHTALYWYRQSLGQGLEFLIYFQGNSAPDKSGLPSDRFSAERTGGSVSTLTIQRTQQEDSAVYLCASSLDTVPYEQYFGPGTRLTVT.

CDR3 protein: CASSPLASGELFF. The CDR3 nucleotides are TGTGCCAGCAGCCCACTAGCATCCGGGGAGCTGTTTTTT. This chain joins TRBV6-5 and TRBJ2-2; possible D gene TRBD2, 6 bases. Deletions cut 6 bases from V and 6 bases from J, with 11 bases between. The CDR3 is 13 residues long. Germline V CDR1 and CDR2: MNHEY, SVGAGI.

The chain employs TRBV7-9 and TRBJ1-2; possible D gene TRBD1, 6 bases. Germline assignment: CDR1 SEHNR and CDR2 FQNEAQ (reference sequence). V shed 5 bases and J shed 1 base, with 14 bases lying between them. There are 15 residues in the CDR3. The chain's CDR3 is CASSPWTASNYGYTF. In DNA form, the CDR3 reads TGTGCCAGCAGCCCTTGGACAGCGAGTAACTATGGCTACACCTTC.

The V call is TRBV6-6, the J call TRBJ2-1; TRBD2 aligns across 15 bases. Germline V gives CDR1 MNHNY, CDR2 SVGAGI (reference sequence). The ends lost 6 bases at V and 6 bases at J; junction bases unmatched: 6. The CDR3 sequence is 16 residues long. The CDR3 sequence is CASRQRTSGGANEQFF. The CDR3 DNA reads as TGTGCCAGCAGACAAAGGACTAGCGGGGGGGCCAATGAGCAGTTCTTC.

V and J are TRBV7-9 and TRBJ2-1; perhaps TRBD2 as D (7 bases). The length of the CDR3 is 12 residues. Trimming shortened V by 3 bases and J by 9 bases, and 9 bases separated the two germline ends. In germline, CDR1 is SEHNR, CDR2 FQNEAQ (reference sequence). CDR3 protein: CASSFGGLEQFF. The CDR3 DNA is TGTGCCAGCAGCTTCGGGGGGCTTGAGCAGTTCTTC.

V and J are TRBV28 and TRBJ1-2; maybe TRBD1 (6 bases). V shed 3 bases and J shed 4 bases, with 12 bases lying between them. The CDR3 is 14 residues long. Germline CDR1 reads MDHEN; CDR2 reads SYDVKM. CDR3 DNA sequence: TGTGCCAGCAGTTTTTTGGGGGCCGGCTATGGCTACACCTTC. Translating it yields CASSFLGAGYGYTF.

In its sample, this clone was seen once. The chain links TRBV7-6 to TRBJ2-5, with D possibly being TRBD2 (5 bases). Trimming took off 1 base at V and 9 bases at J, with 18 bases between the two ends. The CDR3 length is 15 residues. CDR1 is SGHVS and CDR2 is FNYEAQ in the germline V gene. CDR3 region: CASSLGQEGKRPQYF. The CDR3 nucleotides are TGTGCCAGCAGCTTAGGGCAAGAGGGAAAGAGACCCCAGTACTTC.